The entry below describes one T cell receptor (beta chain). No antigen is known for it. The final CDR3 position lacks the conserved phenylalanine or tryptophan, pointing to a likely read error. The DNA is left out, because the CDR3 cannot be placed on it with certainty; the CDR3 is given as TCRdb lists it. Starting material of 400 to 600 ng total RNA yielded TCR beta cDNA via a constant-region primer. Investigators got TCR beta libraries out of three nested multiplex PCR rounds, done with slightly modified ARM-PCR. With TRBV1-TRBV30 forward primers and a C-beta reverse primer, the first two PCR rounds were run for about 10 cycles each. TCRdb passed the multiplex PCR reads through MiXCR, listing each CDR3 protein once. The data show 20,000 to 25,000 distinct CDR3 sequences, around 82% seen once. This sample is part of a study of tumor-infiltrating lymphocytes in primary liver carcinoma. Across the study: Maximum tumor diameters ranged from about 4.2 to 11 cm, stage T1-T3 N0M0.

Overall study findings and caveats: It was observed that only about 8-25% of the top clones appeared in every one of the five tumor regions.

Germline assignment: CDR1 LGHNA and CDR2 YSLEER. The CDR3 is made up of 16 amino acids, end residues included. DNA and RNA were both co-extracted from approximately 22-30 mg of bulk tissue that had not been sorted. There were over 85% viable tumor cells in every single sample of tumor. The V gene is TRBV4-3, the J gene TRBJ2-1; whether TRBD2, the table's D call, matches the DNA was not checked. The material sequenced was liver tumor tissue from sampling region 2. Subset specified: tumor region T2, inferior pole. The TCR comes from a woman in her twenties or thirties with primary liver carcinoma and hepatitis B virus infection. This CDR3 reads CASSQDAGSSYNEGFI.